The rows below give T cell receptor beta chains drawn from one sample of a study of OX40 agonist ivuxolimab in advanced cancers. Clones were sequenced by immunoSEQ multiplex PCR, and TCRdb holds only the in-frame ones, with some missing. The sample has 65,000 to 95,000 clones; roughly 88% are singletons. This specimen was CD4+ or CD8+ T cells sorted from blood, taken in a trial of the OX40 agonist ivuxolimab. Receptors were obtained from an adult with an advanced solid tumor such as melanoma, head and neck, liver or kidney cancer. CDR3s include the opening cysteine and the closing phenylalanine or tryptophan. D genes are given only for firm matches. The listing skips clone size in some rows; elsewhere it reads once, few, many or a size class.

clone_size	j_call	v_call	d_call	cdr3_aa	cdr3_nt
once	TRBJ1-2	TRBV7-2	NA	CASCGPRDYGYTF	TGTGCCAGCTGTGGGCCGAGGGACTATGGCTACACCTTC
NA	TRBJ2-3	TRBV2	TRBD2	CASSRSGGQPGLASDTQYF	TGTGCCAGCAGTCGCTCAGGGGGTCAACCGGGACTAGCCTCAGATACGCAGTATTTT
NA	TRBJ2-5	TRBV2	NA	CASSRTSRGETQYF	TGTGCCAGCAGTCGCACGAGCAGAGGAGAGACCCAGTACTTC
few	TRBJ2-5	TRBV21-1	NA	CASKDKHQGEETQYF	TGTGCCAGCAAGGATAAGCATCAGGGGGAAGAGACCCAGTACTTC
NA	TRBJ2-2	TRBV6-5	NA	CASKTGANTGELFF	TGTGCCAGCAAGACCGGCGCGAACACCGGGGAGCTGTTTTTT
NA	TRBJ2-1	TRBV10-1	TRBD1	CASSGFAGTGNYNEQFF	TGCGCCAGCAGTGGCTTCGCCGGGACAGGGAACTACAATGAGCAGTTCTTC
NA	TRBJ2-5	TRBV9	NA	CASSVAGTAQETQYF	TGTGCCAGCAGCGTAGCAGGGACGGCGCAAGAGACCCAGTACTTC
once	TRBJ1-1	TRBV11-3	NA	CASSHGHRTAFF	TGTGCCAGCAGCCACGGGCACCGTACGGCTTTCTTT
NA	TRBJ1-1	TRBV18	NA	CASSLSGGTEAFF	TGTGCCAGCTCACTCTCGGGGGGCACTGAAGCTTTCTTT
NA	TRBJ1-2	TRBV6-1	NA	CASSSSPQGYTF	TGTGCCAGCAGTTCCTCCCCGCAGGGCTACACCTTC
NA	TRBJ1-2	TRBV28	NA	CASSFSVWGYTF	TGTGCCAGCAGTTTCAGTGTTTGGGGCTACACCTTC
NA	TRBJ2-7	TRBV11-3	NA	CASSLPGGIDEQYF	TGTGCCAGCAGCTTACCAGGGGGGATCGACGAGCAGTACTTC
once	TRBJ1-4	TRBV5-6	TRBD1	CASSSYRGQVEKLFF	TGTGCCAGCAGCTCCTACAGGGGGCAGGTTGAAAAACTGTTTTTT
NA	TRBJ2-7	TRBV18	NA	CASSPPEGYEQYF	TGTGCCAGCTCACCACCGGAGGGCTACGAGCAGTACTTC
NA	TRBJ2-3	TRBV11-3	TRBD1	CASSFTGGGVDTQYF	TGTGCCAGCAGCTTCACAGGGGGCGGGGTGGATACGCAGTATTTT
NA	TRBJ2-5	TRBV5-4	NA	CASSWGPQRGQETQYF	TGTGCCAGCAGCTGGGGGCCCCAGCGGGGCCAAGAGACCCAGTACTTC
NA	TRBJ1-2	TRBV4-1	NA	CASSQEETGFRDYTF	TGCGCCAGCAGCCAAGAAGAGACCGGCTTTAGAGACTACACCTTC
once	TRBJ2-3	TRBV2	TRBD2	CASDRTSGIDTQYF	TGTGCCAGCGATCGGACTAGCGGGATAGATACGCAGTATTTT
NA	TRBJ1-1	TRBV14	NA	CASSRPGKTEAFF	TGTGCCAGCAGCCGACCGGGGAAGACTGAAGCTTTCTTT
once	TRBJ2-1	TRBV29-1	NA	CSVARGKVRNEQFF	TGCAGCGTTGCAAGGGGAAAAGTTCGCAATGAGCAGTTCTTC
NA	TRBJ2-2	TRBV5-6	TRBD2	CASNTRGGTGELFF	TGTGCCAGCAACACCCGGGGGGGAACCGGGGAGCTGTTTTTT
NA	TRBJ1-5	TRBV6-5	NA	CASSYSTRWPQHF	TGTGCCAGCAGTTACTCGACGCGCTGGCCCCAGCATTTT
few	TRBJ1-5	TRBV27	NA	CASSLQGLGNQPQHF	TGTGCCAGCAGTTTACAGGGGTTGGGCAATCAGCCCCAGCATTTT
NA	TRBJ1-3	TRBV6-5	NA	CASSYLGSGNTIYF	TGTGCCAGCAGTTACCTTGGCTCTGGAAACACCATATATTTT
NA	TRBJ2-3	TRBV9	NA	CASSLASGADTQYF	TGTGCCAGCAGCCTCGCTAGTGGAGCAGATACGCAGTATTTT
NA	TRBJ2-2	TRBV5-1	NA	CASSLGQENTGELFF	TGCGCCAGCAGCCTAGGGCAGGAGAACACCGGGGAGCTGTTTTTT
NA	TRBJ1-2	TRBV27	NA	CASSLSEPHPSRTF	TGTGCCAGCAGTTTATCCGAGCCCCACCCATCTCGGACCTTC
NA	TRBJ1-2	TRBV7-8	NA	CASSPGHTYGYTF	TGTGCCAGCAGCCCTGGACATACCTATGGCTACACCTTC
few	TRBJ1-6	TRBV5-4	NA	CASSPGPGNSPLHF	TGTGCCAGCAGCCCGGGACCAGGGAATTCACCCCTCCACTTT